This record concerns one T cell receptor (beta chain) sequence. What this receptor recognizes is not known. Base qualities are not recorded, but no much larger clone differs from it by a single base. The cohort consisted of 600 to 750 healthy bone marrow donors. At the time of sampling, all cohort members were nominally healthy, though unrecorded immune exposures were likely present. CMV serostatus was positive for about 270 and negative for about 55% of the 666 cohort members, and was not recorded for this donor. Each donor provided a peripheral blood sample, and peripheral blood mononuclear cells were used for TCR beta sequencing. The Qiagen DNeasy Blood Extraction Kit was used to extract genomic DNA from the blood cell samples. This specimen comes from a study of cytomegalovirus exposure and HLA in healthy donors (dated 2017 in TCRdb). Describing the broader study: According to an earlier analysis of 587 of the donors, some 180 million T cells yielded approximately 120 million unique TCR beta sequences and about 300 Gb of sequence data. About 280 gigabases of sequencing data and roughly 81 million unique TCR sequences made up an early release that covered several hundred HLA-typed donors. Of the 300 to 500 genotyped donors, 75% to 85% were placed in the genetic ancestry cluster associated with self-reported Caucasian donors. The study aimed to test whether signatures of past pathogen exposure could be identified by cataloging public T cell receptors. The study used immunosequencing to profile the T cell repertoires of 600 to 850 subjects and linked those repertoires to cytomegalovirus serostatus. In addition to the first cohort of several hundred subjects, a separate validation cohort of some 120 different subjects was used. The study combined high-throughput TCR immunosequencing, statistical association of individual TCRs with disease status, and machine learning to predict cytomegalovirus infection status. A later analysis re-analyzed previously published TCR beta repertoires from 600 to 850 donors and added high-resolution HLA genotyping to study TCR occurrence patterns. Rather than using new phenotypic data, the later analysis identified candidate immune exposures from TCR beta sequences and from how often those sequences occurred across donors. An earlier analysis of 500 to 650 of the donors applied high-throughput TCR beta sequencing to assess whether each TCR beta V gene segment acted as functional or pseudogenic. Donor age, sex, ethnicity and CMV serostatus were compiled together with the repertoire data. Genome-wide SNP genotypes for about 60% of the roughly 670 donors were used in a later genetic analysis, which treated that subset as a discovery cohort. Every repertoire in the discovery cohort had been generated on one and the same sequencing platform. HLA typing included class I and class II loci at four-digit resolution. Typing coverage varied by locus: about 629-640 donors for A, B, C, DRB1 and DQB1; about 520 for DQA1; about 590 for DPA1; roughly 470 for DPB1. Roughly 5 DR-DQ haplotypes were handled as single units for association and clustering because linkage in the cohort was strong. Across roughly 420 genotyped donors of the cohort, an average of approximately 220,000 unique TCR beta nucleotide sequences per donor were sequenced, and roughly 20% of those sequences were non-productive.

The receptor library was made with the immunoSEQ multiplex PCR assay. For the multiplex PCR, a mixture combining 60 forward primers for TCR Vbeta segments and 13 reverse primers for TCR Jbeta segments was used. A multiplex PCR assay on genomic DNA amplified the CDR3 region of rearranged TCR beta genes. The amplified TCR beta libraries were sequenced on the Illumina HiSeq System as 87-base-pair reads. The original pipeline was this. A later analysis tallied 75 million to 95 million unique TCR beta chains across the 650 to 750 repertoires, and about 12 million of those chains were shared by two or more donors. A nearest-neighbor algorithm error-corrected the raw reads and collapsed the reads into unique sequences, merging closely related sequences to remove PCR and sequencing errors. V, D and J gene segments were assigned by aligning CDR3 sequences to IMGT reference sequences. For a sequence to be retained, a match of at least six nucleotides was required to both a V gene segment and a J gene segment. A rearrangement was called productive if the CDR3 had no stop codons and remained in frame with V and J, and every other rearrangement was called non-productive. CDR3 was defined by IMGT convention, running from the second conserved V-encoded cysteine to the conserved J-encoded phenylalanine. In an earlier analysis of 500 to 650 of the donors, sequences lacking an unambiguous match to a single V gene segment were excluded. An earlier analysis of just under 600 of the donors called V segments functional above 56.7% productive rearrangements and segregating when the between-donor standard deviation exceeded 5%. A statistical classification framework was developed to diagnose cytomegalovirus status using the catalog of TCR beta chain sequences. In a later analysis, V and J genes were assigned by comparing TCR nucleotide sequences against IMGT/GENE-DB human TR gene sequences. The TCRdist pipeline was used in a later analysis to assign CDR3 sequences and most-parsimonious VDJ recombination scenarios. A later analysis defined each TCR beta chain by its CDR3 amino acid sequence plus V-gene family, and excluded reads lacking a unique V-gene family. To address suspected cross-contamination and a sequencing artifact, a later analysis removed approximately 600 highly shared, low-generation-probability nucleotide sequences. In a later analysis, a clonal expansion index was calculated for each public chain from normalized within-repertoire ranks of inferred template counts. In a later analysis, generation probabilities were computed using a VDJ recombination model fitted to out-of-frame rearrangements, and the results were checked against IGoR. A later analysis scored TCR-TCR, TCR-HLA and TCR-CMV co-occurrence with hypergeometric tests, applying a repertoire-size bias correction to TCR pairs. In a later analysis, false discovery rates were estimated by permuting HLA or CMV assignments 20 times. A later analysis grouped co-occurring TCRs with DBSCAN, adding TCRdist sequence similarity when clustering within HLA-allele-positive subsets. Co-occurrence clustering excluded repertoires with fewer than 30,000 or more than 120,000 public chains, plus five with anomalous nucleotide sharing. Drawn from immuneACCESS, this table holds only the in-frame rearrangements with V and J called that TCRdb kept. Clones are partly lost; checked studies trace under half to an unresolved V gene and leave the rest unexplained. That table furnishes V, J and clone size, whereas the DNA furnished D and trimming. This sample comprises fewer than 250,000 clones, more than 75% of them detected only once. Of the sample, over 1% falls within the top ten clones.

Compared with germline, V lacks 10 bases and J lacks 1 base; bases without a gene match: 9. CDR1 and CDR2 (SNHLY, FYNNEI) derive from the germline V gene. The CDR3, cysteine through phenylalanine, is 15 amino acids long. Left in the record is the CDR3 DNA by itself, 45 bases read in frame from the first base. What the study reported, not specific to this receptor: The cohort was sequenced for TCR beta chains only, and without alpha or paired-chain data the features that could be detected were limited. A total of fewer than 200 TCR beta chains were listed by the study as associated with cytomegalovirus. Sequencing depth was assumed to be roughly uniform across donors in the presence/absence analyses, though that assumption may not hold. Strong co-occurrence of HLA alleles, especially DR and DQ, made assigning TCR associations to individual alleles difficult. A cluster of highly shared sequence variants was judged likely to represent a technical artifact of the sequencing pipeline. Seventeen rarely observed V segments, including chromosome 9 orphons, were excluded from the earlier analysis of about 600 of the donors because counts were too low. A further reported finding was that TCR beta sequences accurately predicted the HLA-A and HLA-B alleles for most subjects in the first cohort. Linkage disequilibrium might explain the correlated functional status among segregating V segments, but an unknown experimental factor could not be excluded. In an earlier analysis of some 500 of the donors, most TCR beta V segments were observed in productive rearrangements about 87% or about 30% of the time, broadly matching IMGT annotations. In a later analysis, TCR association rates were found to vary across HLA loci, with the most associated TCRs seen for DRB1 alleles and the fewest for HLA-C alleles. Three of the identified cytomegalovirus-associated TCR beta chains were confirmed in vitro to be specific for cytomegalovirus antigens. In a later genetic analysis, a missense DCLRE1C variant was associated with V-gene and J-gene trimming of TCR beta chains, and the association was replicated in an independent cohort. Cytomegalovirus status was reported to be diagnosed by the classifier with high specificity and sensitivity in both the original and validation cohorts. HLA typing was unavailable for some donors at each locus, so association tests used only the typed subset. In a later analysis, most CMV-associated TCR beta chains were found to appear HLA-restricted, with HLA associations seemingly driven largely by CMV exposure. It was suggested by the authors that the approach could potentially be generalized to other disease states and immunological phenotypes. Because the 87-base-pair reads could not distinguish some IMGT-functional V segments, including TRBV6-2 and TRBV6-3, those segments were excluded. Across donors, most TCR sequences were observed very rarely, whereas some public TCRs were present in many individuals. Specific HLA alleles were associated with 15,000 to 20,000 TCR beta sequences at a false discovery rate of 0.05 in a later analysis. CMV serostatus was the only immune exposure information available for the cohort. A later analysis reported that several top co-occurrence clusters appeared linked to parvovirus B19, influenza, CMV and Epstein-Barr virus. In a later analysis, HLA-associated TCR beta chains were found to be more clonally expanded and to have lower generation probabilities than equally common non-associated chains. A later genetic analysis reported fewer N-insertions in productive TCRs among donors in an Asian-associated ancestry cluster than the roughly 640-donor mean.

The receptor comes from a human donor in good health. The rearrangement joined TRBV2 to TRBJ2-3, and TRBD2 matches 9 of the central bases. The sequenced sample was PBMCs. The CDR3 in this case is CATQRLAGRTDTQYF. The DNA reads as follows: TGTGCCACCCAGCGGCTAGCGGGACGCACAGATACGCAGTATTTT.